The clone carrying this T cell receptor (beta chain) was detected once. This record comes from a study of blood T cell repertoires in COVID-19. Turning to the study itself: Sites across the United States, Italy and Spain contributed samples from acute and convalescent COVID-19. The analysed material was cDNA or gDNA that came from T cells, B-cell-depleted T cells, or PBMCs.

Germline V lookup: CDR1 SGHDT, CDR2 YYEEEE. This CDR3 comprises 14 residues. V was shortened by 8 bases and J by 6 bases, with 18 bases between the two germline ends. Source study methods: Estimation of nucleated cell counts relied on the amplification of reference gene primers. Sequenced by immunoSEQ multiplex PCR; TCRdb stores in-frame clones only, minus some. V and J calls and clone size are given by that table; D and trimming were obtained from the DNA. This repertoire shows about 280,000 clones, 83% found once; its top ten account for 8% to 9.5%. The rearrangement links TRBV5-6 to TRBJ1-5; D remains unclear. Material: peripheral blood. The receptor's source is a woman aged 50 to 65 who had recovered from COVID-19. The CDR3 sequence is CASSRGGSGQPQHF. CDR3 nucleotide sequence: TGTGCCAGTTCGAGAGGAGGGTCCGGTCAGCCCCAGCATTTT.